The TCR beta chain described here comes from a study of spatial heterogeneity in lung cancer. Study context: Sequence detection consistently recorded a greater number of beta-chain than alpha-chain sequences.

As to time point: sample taken at primary tumor resection. TCRs were sequenced from unsorted whole RNA of tumor, nontumor lung or PBMC. The donor group consisted of 72 patients who had untreated, early-stage non-small cell lung cancer. TCRdb reprocessed the 5' RACE reads via MiXCR and lists one record per CDR3 protein. The data hold 65,000 to 85,000 distinct CDR3 sequences, with 15% to 25% observed a single time. CDR1 and CDR2 (germline): SNHLY, FYNNEI. The CDR3 contains 12 residues. V dropped 11 bases and J dropped 2 bases, with 12 bases sitting between them. This clonotype appeared many times. Its target is not known. The study's findings and limits: Compared with follow-up, resection was when ubiquitous expanded tumor TCRs appeared in blood more.

The V and J genes are TRBV2 and TRBJ1-1; D is possibly TRBD1 (5 bases). The input for sequencing was PBMCs, taken at surgery. This sequence originates from a male donor with early-stage non-small cell lung cancer. The CDR3 bases are TGTGCCTCAGCTGACAGTAACACTGAAGCTTTCTTT. It codes for CASADSNTEAFF.